This TCR beta chain emerged from a study of cytomegalovirus exposure and HLA in healthy donors (dated by TCRdb to 2015 to 2018). General notes on the study: According to an earlier analysis of a few hundred of the donors, some 180 million T cells yielded some 120 million unique TCR beta sequences and 250 to 350 Gb of sequence data. An early release that covered more than 550 HLA-typed donors contained 250 to 350 gigabases of sequencing data and about 84 million unique TCR sequences. The genetic ancestry cluster associated with self-reported Caucasian donors included 80% to 90% of the 350 to 500 genotyped donors. The study aimed to test whether cataloging public T cell receptors could reveal signatures of past pathogen exposure. The T cell repertoires of about 700 subjects were profiled by immunosequencing and related to cytomegalovirus serostatus. Besides the first cohort of about 730 subjects, a separate validation cohort made up of over a hundred different subjects was used. To predict cytomegalovirus infection status, the study brought together high-throughput TCR immunosequencing, statistical association of individual TCRs with disease status, and machine learning. A later analysis re-analyzed previously published TCR beta repertoires from 550 to 700 donors and added high-resolution HLA genotyping to study TCR occurrence patterns. In the later analysis, no new phenotypic data were used to find candidate immune exposures; instead, reliance was placed on TCR beta sequences and their occurrence across donors. An earlier analysis of approximately 580 of the donors used high-throughput TCR beta sequencing to judge whether each TCR beta V gene segment behaved as functional or pseudogenic. Donor age, sex, ethnicity and CMV serostatus were collected together with the repertoire data. In a later genetic analysis, genome-wide SNP genotypes for about three fifths of the roughly 670 donors were used, and that subset was treated as a discovery cohort. All discovery cohort repertoires had been generated on a single sequencing platform. HLA typing included class I and class II loci at four-digit resolution. The number of donors typed differed by locus, with roughly 629-640 for A, B, C, DRB1 and DQB1, 522 for DQA1, about 610 for DPA1, and around 460 for DPB1. Roughly five DR-DQ haplotypes were treated as single units for association and clustering because of strong linkage in the cohort. On average, around 240,000 unique TCR beta nucleotide sequences were sequenced per donor among some 420 genotyped donors of the cohort, with roughly 20% of those sequences being non-productive.

From its cysteine to its phenylalanine, the CDR3 spans 13 amino acids. Here the CDR3 DNA is all that survives: 39 bases in frame from base 1. Relative to germline, V is 3 bases shorter and J is 4 bases shorter, with 7 bases between their ends. The germline V gene yields KGHSH for CDR1 and LQKENI for CDR2. Concerning this clone: There is no known antigen for this receptor. No base quality information exists; no much larger clone differs at one position. The sample has other DNA sequences that encode this CDR3 too.

Library preparation was by the immunoSEQ multiplex PCR assay. For the multiplex PCR, a mixture combining 60 forward primers for TCR Vbeta segments and 13 reverse primers for TCR Jbeta segments was used. The CDR3 region of rearranged TCR beta genes was amplified from genomic DNA by a multiplex PCR assay. The Illumina HiSeq System was used to sequence the amplified TCR beta libraries as 87-base-pair reads. The source study handled its data this way. In a later analysis, around 80 million unique TCR beta chains were counted across the approximately 640 repertoires, and roughly 9.9 million of these chains were shared by at least two donors. Raw reads were error-corrected and collapsed into unique sequences by a nearest-neighbor algorithm in which closely related sequences were merged to remove PCR and sequencing errors. CDR3 sequences were aligned to IMGT reference sequences to assign V, D and J gene segments. Each retained sequence needed at least a six-nucleotide match to both a V gene segment and a J gene segment. A rearrangement counted as productive if the CDR3 had no stop codons and remained in frame with V and J, and every other rearrangement counted as non-productive. CDR3 was defined according to IMGT convention as the region running from the second conserved V-encoded cysteine to the conserved J-encoded phenylalanine. In an earlier analysis of roughly 580 of the donors, sequences lacking an unambiguous match to a single V gene segment were excluded. In an earlier analysis of 500 to 750 of the donors, V segments were called functional above 56.7% productive rearrangements and were called segregating when the between-donor standard deviation exceeded 5%. A statistical classification framework was built for diagnosing cytomegalovirus status from the catalog of TCR beta chain sequences. In a later analysis, V and J genes were assigned by comparing TCR nucleotide sequences against IMGT/GENE-DB human TR gene sequences. A later analysis assigned CDR3 sequences and most-parsimonious VDJ recombination scenarios with the TCRdist pipeline. In a later analysis, each TCR beta chain was defined by its CDR3 amino acid sequence together with its V-gene family, and reads without a unique V-gene family were excluded. As a way to deal with suspected cross-contamination and a sequencing artifact, a later analysis dropped 640 or so nucleotide sequences that were highly shared and had low generation probability. For each public chain, a later analysis derived a clonal expansion index from normalized ranks of inferred template counts within each repertoire. In a later analysis, generation probabilities were computed with a VDJ recombination model fitted to out-of-frame rearrangements, and the resulting probabilities were checked against IGoR. A later analysis scored TCR-TCR, TCR-HLA and TCR-CMV co-occurrence with hypergeometric tests, applying a repertoire-size bias correction to TCR pairs. To estimate false discovery rates, a later analysis permuted the HLA or CMV assignments 20 times. In a later analysis, co-occurring TCRs were grouped using DBSCAN, with TCRdist sequence similarity added in when clustering inside HLA-allele-positive subsets. Repertoires with fewer than 30,000 or more than 120,000 public chains were left out of co-occurrence clustering, as were a handful of repertoires with anomalous nucleotide sharing. In its TCRdb copy, this immuneACCESS table keeps in-frame sequences only and misses some clones. Where compared with another copy, unresolved V genes explain less than half of these, and the others have no known cause. The DNA was the basis for D and trimming; V, J and clone size are from that table. The sample profile shows about 95,000 clones; 65% to 90% of them were found once. The top ten constitute approximately 4.2% of the sample.

Beyond this particular receptor, the publication reports: Most CMV-associated TCR beta chains appeared to be HLA-restricted in a later analysis, and the HLA associations seemed to be driven largely by CMV exposure. A further reported finding was that TCR beta sequences accurately predicted the HLA-A and HLA-B alleles for most subjects in the first cohort. Several of the top co-occurrence clusters appeared to be linked to parvovirus B19, influenza, CMV and Epstein-Barr virus, according to a later analysis. Assigning TCR associations to individual alleles was difficult when HLA alleles, especially DR and DQ, strongly co-occurred. HLA typing was unavailable for some donors at each locus, so association tests used only the typed subset. In an earlier analysis of roughly 560 of the donors, most TCR beta V segments were observed in productive rearrangements about 87% or about 30% of the time, broadly matching IMGT annotations. Cytomegalovirus status was reported to be diagnosed by the classifier with high specificity and sensitivity in both the original and validation cohorts. At a false discovery rate of 0.05, a later analysis linked 16,951 TCR beta sequences to specific HLA alleles. A later analysis found that HLA-associated TCR beta chains were more clonally expanded and had lower generation probabilities than equally common non-associated chains. In a later analysis, TCR association rates were found to vary across HLA loci, with the most associated TCRs seen for DRB1 alleles and the fewest for HLA-C alleles. The authors suggested that the approach could potentially be extended to other disease states and immunological phenotypes. Because the 87-base-pair reads could not distinguish some IMGT-functional V segments, including TRBV6-2 and TRBV6-3, those segments were excluded. While some public TCRs were present in many individuals, most TCR sequences turned up only very rarely across donors. A later genetic analysis associated a missense DCLRE1C variant with V-gene and J-gene trimming of TCR beta chains, and an independent cohort replicated the association. Correlated functional status among segregating V segments might be attributable to linkage disequilibrium, but an unknown experimental factor could not be ruled out. In vitro tests confirmed that a few of the cytomegalovirus-associated TCR beta chains recognize cytomegalovirus antigens. CMV serostatus was the only immune exposure information available for the cohort. In this cohort, only TCR beta chains were sequenced, and detectable features were limited by the absence of alpha or paired-chain data. Sequencing depth was assumed to be roughly uniform across donors in the presence/absence analyses, though that assumption may not hold. Compared with the roughly 670-donor mean, donors in an Asian-associated ancestry cluster had fewer N-insertions in productive TCRs, according to a later genetic analysis. A group of highly shared sequence variants was considered likely to be a technical artifact of the sequencing pipeline. The earlier analysis of 587 of the donors excluded some 15 rarely observed V segments, including chromosome 9 orphons, because counts were too low. The study listed approximately 150 TCR beta chains as associated with cytomegalovirus.

The cohort consisted of approximately 670 healthy bone marrow donors. All cohort members were sampled while nominally healthy, although unrecorded immune exposures were likely present. The donor tested CMV seropositive and was one of the 289 seropositive cohort members. A peripheral blood sample was provided by each donor, and peripheral blood mononuclear cells were used for TCR beta sequencing. Genomic DNA was extracted from the blood cell samples with the Qiagen DNeasy Blood Extraction Kit. Rearrangement joined TRBV18 to TRBJ1-5; TRBD1 is possibly the D segment (6 matching bases). The sequence was collected from a woman aged 70 to 79 in good health and CMV-seropositive. The sequenced sample was PBMCs. The CDR3 region: CASSPDRNQPQHF. In nucleotides, the sequence is TGTGCCAGCTCACCGGACAGAAATCAGCCCCAGCATTTT.